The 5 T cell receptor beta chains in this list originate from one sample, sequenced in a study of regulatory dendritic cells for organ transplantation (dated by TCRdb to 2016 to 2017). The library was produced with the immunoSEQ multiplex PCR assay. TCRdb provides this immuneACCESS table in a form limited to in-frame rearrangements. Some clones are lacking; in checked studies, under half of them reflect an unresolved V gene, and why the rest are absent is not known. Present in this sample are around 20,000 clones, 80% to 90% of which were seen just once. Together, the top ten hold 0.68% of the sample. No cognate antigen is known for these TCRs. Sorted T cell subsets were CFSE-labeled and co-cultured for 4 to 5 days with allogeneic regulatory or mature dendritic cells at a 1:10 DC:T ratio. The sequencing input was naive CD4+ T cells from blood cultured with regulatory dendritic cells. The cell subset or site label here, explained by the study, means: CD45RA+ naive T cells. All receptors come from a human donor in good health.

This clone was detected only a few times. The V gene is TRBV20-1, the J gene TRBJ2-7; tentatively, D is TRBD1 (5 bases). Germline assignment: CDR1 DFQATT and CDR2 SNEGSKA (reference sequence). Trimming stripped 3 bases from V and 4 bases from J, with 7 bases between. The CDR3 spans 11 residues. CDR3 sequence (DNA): TGCAGTGCTAGCAGGGCATACGAGCAGTACTTC. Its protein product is CSASRAYEQYF.

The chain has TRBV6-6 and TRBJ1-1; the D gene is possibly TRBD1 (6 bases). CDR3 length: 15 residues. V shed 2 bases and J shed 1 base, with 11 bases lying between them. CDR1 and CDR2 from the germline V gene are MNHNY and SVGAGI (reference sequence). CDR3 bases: TGTGCCAGCAGTTACGAGCTACAGGGGAACACTGAAGCTTTCTTT. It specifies CASSYELQGNTEAFF.

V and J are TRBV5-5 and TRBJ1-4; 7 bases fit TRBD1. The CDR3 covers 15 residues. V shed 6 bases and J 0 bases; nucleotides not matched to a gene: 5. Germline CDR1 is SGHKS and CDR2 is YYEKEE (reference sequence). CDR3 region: CASKRQGPTNEKLFF. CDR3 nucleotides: TGTGCCAGCAAGCGACAGGGACCAACTAATGAAAAACTGTTTTTT. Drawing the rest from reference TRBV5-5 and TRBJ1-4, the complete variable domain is DAGVTQSPTHLIKTRGQQVTLRCSPISGHKSVSWYQQVLGQGPQFIFQYYEKEERGRGNFPDRFSARQFPNYSSELNVNALLLGDSALYLCASKRQGPTNEKLFFGSGTQLSVL.

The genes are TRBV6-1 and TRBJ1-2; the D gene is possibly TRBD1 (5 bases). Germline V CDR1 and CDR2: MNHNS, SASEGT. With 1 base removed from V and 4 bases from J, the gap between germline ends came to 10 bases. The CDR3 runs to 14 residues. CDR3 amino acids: CASSEVPGLYGYTF. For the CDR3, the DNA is TGTGCCAGCAGTGAAGTCCCGGGACTCTATGGCTACACCTTC.

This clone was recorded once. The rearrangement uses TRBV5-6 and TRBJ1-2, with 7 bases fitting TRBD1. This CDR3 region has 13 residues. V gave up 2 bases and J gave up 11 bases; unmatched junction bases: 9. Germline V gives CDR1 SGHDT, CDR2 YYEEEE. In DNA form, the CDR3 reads TGTGCCAGCAGCTTATCGCCAGGGGGAACGTACACCTTC. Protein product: CASSLSPGGTYTF.